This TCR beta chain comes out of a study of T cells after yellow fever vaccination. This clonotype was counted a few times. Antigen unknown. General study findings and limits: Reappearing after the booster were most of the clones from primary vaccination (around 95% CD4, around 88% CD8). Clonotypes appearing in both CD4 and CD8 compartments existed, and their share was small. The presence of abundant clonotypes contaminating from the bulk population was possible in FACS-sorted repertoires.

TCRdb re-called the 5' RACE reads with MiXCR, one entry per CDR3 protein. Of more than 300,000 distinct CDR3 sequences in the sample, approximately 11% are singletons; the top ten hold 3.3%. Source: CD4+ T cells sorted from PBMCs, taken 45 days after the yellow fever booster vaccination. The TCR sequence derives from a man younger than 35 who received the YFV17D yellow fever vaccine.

In nucleotides, the CDR3 is TGCGCCAGCGGGAGAAACGGGTTCACTGAAGCTTTCTTT. This encodes CASGRNGFTEAFF. The V gene is TRBV5-1, the J gene TRBJ1-1; D is undetermined. There are 13 residues in the CDR3. V was cut by 7 bases and J by 4 bases, with 14 bases left in between. Looked up from germline, CDR1 is SGHRS and CDR2 is YFSETQ.